This T cell receptor beta chain was recovered during a study of shared clonotypes between healthy human individuals. V was trimmed by 4 bases and J by 7 bases, leaving 12 bases between them. Germline values: CDR1 MRHNA, CDR2 SNTAGT. The length of the CDR3 is 13 residues. TCRdb keeps only in-frame clones here, not all; method: immunoSEQ multiplex PCR. The repertoire consists of about 380,000 clones, with around 96% occurring once and the leading ten covering about 0.32%. The clonotype was recovered from a man aged 30 to 45 in good health. This chain joins TRBV6-4 and TRBJ2-3; D is unclear. Sequencing was performed on memory CD8+ T cells sorted from blood. Subset of the sample: CD45RO+ cells pooled with CCR7-negative TemRA cells. The CDR3 DNA follows: TGTGCCAGCAGTGTTCTGTTTGTCCATACGCAGTATTTT. Translating it yields CASSVLFVHTQYF.